This section outlines one T cell receptor beta chain sequence together with its context. The data stem from a study of regulatory T cells in long-lasting Graves disease. Germline V gene sequence: CDR1 SGHRS, CDR2 YFSETQ. V dropped 4 bases and J dropped 5; count of bases not matched to a gene: 6. The CDR3 contains 14 residues. The sample's time point: newly diagnosed GD, antithyroid drugs for less than 3 months. RNA from PBMCs was the source of the TCR library. Staff drew roughly 10 milliliters of peripheral blood into EDTA tubes. iRepertoire HTBI primers and Arm-PCR of CDR3 regions built TCR beta libraries. TCRdb used MiXCR to reprocess the multiplex PCR reads, holding one entry per CDR3 protein. The data show hundreds of thousands of distinct CDR3 sequences, 15% to 20% seen once. This same sample was also part of a study on T cells in Graves' hyperthyroidism and ophthalmopathy. That work adds: Patients were aged 18 to 65, had disease duration under 2 months, and had newly diagnosed hyperthyroidism. A set of HTBI primers served as the primers for a first-round RT-PCR of the TCR CDR3. Researchers found most expanded thyroid clonotypes above 0.001 in blood as well.

The material was peripheral blood mononuclear cells (PBMCs), obtained at new diagnosis, from a patient treated with antithyroid drugs. The clonotype comes from a woman aged 35 to 59 with Graves disease. This chain joins TRBV5-1 and TRBJ1-2; the match to TRBD1 covers 9 bases. The CDR3 DNA is TGCGCCAGCAGCCCGGAGGGGACAGGGTATGGCTACACCTTC. This codes for CASSPEGTGYGYTF.